The source of this T cell receptor beta chain is a study of CD8 T cells in ankylosing spondylitis. Study-level findings and limits: In reactive arthritis synovial fluid and blood, some motif variants had been reported before. Among TCR beta sequences, a motif of eight highly homologous variants appeared characteristic of ankylosing spondylitis blood. Disease-linked clones were reportedly significantly enriched in matched ankylosing spondylitis synovial fluid.

Comment on this clonotype: The antigen is not known.

In making TCR beta libraries, quantitative 5'-RACE with molecular barcodes was used. MiXCR, run by TCRdb on the 5' RACE reads, gives a single entry per CDR3 protein. This table has roughly 440,000 distinct CDR3 sequences, roughly 17% appearing once. Trimming stripped 4 bases from V and 0 bases from J, with 15 bases between. This CDR3 contains 16 residues. The V gene's germline CDR1 is LGHDT and CDR2 YNNKEL (reference sequence). The sequence derives from a male donor with ankylosing spondylitis. The genes are TRBV3-1 and TRBJ1-2; D might be TRBD1 (5 bases). The sample consisted of blood, either unsorted or a sorted T cell fraction (not recorded which). CDR3 DNA sequence: TGTGCCAGCAGCCGGGGGGGGATGTTAGCTAACTATGGCTACACCTTC. Encoded protein: CASSRGGMLANYGYTF.